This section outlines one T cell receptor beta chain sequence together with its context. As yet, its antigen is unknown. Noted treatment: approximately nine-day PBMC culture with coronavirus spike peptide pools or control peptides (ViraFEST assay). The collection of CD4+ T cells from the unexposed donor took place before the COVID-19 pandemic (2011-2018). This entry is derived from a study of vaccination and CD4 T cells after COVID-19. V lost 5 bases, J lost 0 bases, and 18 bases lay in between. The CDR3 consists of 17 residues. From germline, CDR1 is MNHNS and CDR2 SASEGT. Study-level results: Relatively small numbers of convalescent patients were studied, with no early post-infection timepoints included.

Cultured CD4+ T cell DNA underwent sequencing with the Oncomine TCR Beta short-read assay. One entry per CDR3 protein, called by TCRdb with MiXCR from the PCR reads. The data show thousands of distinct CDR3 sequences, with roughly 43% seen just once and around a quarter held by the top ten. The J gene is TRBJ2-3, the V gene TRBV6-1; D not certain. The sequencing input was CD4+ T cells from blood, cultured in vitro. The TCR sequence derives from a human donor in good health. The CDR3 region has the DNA TGTGCCAGCAGTAAAACCCAACTACGTACTAGCACAGATACGCAGTATTTT. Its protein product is CASSKTQLRTSTDTQYF.